This TCR beta chain was observed in a study of T cells after yellow fever vaccination. Study details: SMART-Seq v4 Ultra Low Input handled preparation of low-cell-number fractions.

General study results and limits: Highly abundant clonotypes carried over from the bulk population could end up in FACS-sorted repertoires as contaminants. Only a small proportion of the clonotypes turned up in both the CD4 and the CD8 compartments, likely arising from convergent recombination.

A 5'RACE template-switching step, the method used to make TCR cDNA, added a universal primer site and UMIs. TCRdb recomputed calls from the 5' RACE reads with MiXCR, one row per CDR3 protein. The table lists 10,000 to 11,000 distinct CDR3 sequences, 4% to 6% of them singletons, with about 1.6% in the top ten. This clonotype is judged medium-sized. This CDR3 spans 15 amino acids. Trimming removed 5 bases from V and 2 bases from J, with 13 bases in between. The clonotype was recovered from a man younger than 30 who received the YFV17D yellow fever vaccine. The sample consisted of PBMCs, either bulk or a sorted T-cell subset (CD4+, CD8+, memory, or dextramer-sorted; not recorded which), taken less than 18 days after the first yellow fever vaccination. The chain employs TRBV12-3 or TRBV12-4 and TRBJ1-5; D is possibly TRBD1 (5 bases). The CDR3 DNA follows: TGTGCCAGCAGTCTCGAGGGGCTCGGCAATCAGCCCCAGCATTTT. Translation: CASSLEGLGNQPQHF.